This T cell receptor beta chain appears in the sequencing data of a study of human T cells and chemical hapten exposure. The study's findings and limits: Counts of TCRs expanded at PT1 correlated positively with patch test score. There were significantly more large CDR3 similarity clusters among expanded TCRs than among controls.

As the library was built, unique molecular identifiers were attached to individual cDNA molecules. TCRdb re-analysed the RACE reads in MiXCR, keeping a single row per CDR3 protein. This sample has roughly 120,000 distinct CDR3 sequences, with roughly a tenth found just once. The time point is: patch test 2, 6 weeks after DPC sensitization. Treatment specified: therapeutic diphenylcyclopropenone sensitization with weekly scalp DPC. Ahead of applying each patch test, blood was sampled. Germline values: CDR1 SGHVS, CDR2 FNYEAQ. The ends were cut back, 3 bases at V and 2 bases at J, with 10 bases in the middle. This CDR3 has 14 amino acids. This clonotype was recorded at least ten times. Its antigen is unidentified.

The sample in question was whole blood, obtained in connection with sensitization to the hapten diphenylcyclopropenone (DPC). The J gene is TRBJ1-1, the V gene TRBV7-6; D gene uncertain. The sequence was collected from a woman aged 40-49 years with alopecia areata. Some clones in this sample may be carry-over from other donors' samples. The DNA for the CDR3 is TGTGCCAGCAGCTTGCCAGAAGTTAACACTGAAGCTTTCTTT. It is translated as CASSLPEVNTEAFF.